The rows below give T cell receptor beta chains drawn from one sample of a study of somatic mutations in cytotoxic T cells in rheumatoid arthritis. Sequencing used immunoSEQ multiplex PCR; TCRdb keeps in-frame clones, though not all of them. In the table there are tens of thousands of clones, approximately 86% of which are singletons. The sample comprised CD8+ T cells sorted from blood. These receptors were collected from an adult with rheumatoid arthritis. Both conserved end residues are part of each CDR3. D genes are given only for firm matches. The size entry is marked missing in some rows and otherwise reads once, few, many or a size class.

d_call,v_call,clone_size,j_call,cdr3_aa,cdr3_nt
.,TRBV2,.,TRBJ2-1,CASTRGGDNEQFF,TGTGCCAGCACCCGAGGAGGTGACAATGAGCAGTTCTTC
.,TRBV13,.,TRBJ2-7,CASSLSRGLSYEQYF,TGTGCCAGCAGCTTGTCCAGGGGATTATCCTACGAGCAGTACTTC
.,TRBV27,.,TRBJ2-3,CASSITPGPGGDTQYF,TGTGCCAGCAGCATCACTCCGGGGCCCGGGGGAGATACGCAGTATTTT
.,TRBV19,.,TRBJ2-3,CASSHLPPGLASDTQYF,TGTGCCAGTAGTCACCTACCCCCTGGACTGGCCTCAGATACGCAGTATTTT
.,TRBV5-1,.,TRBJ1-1,CASSFRVGTEAFF,TGCGCCAGCAGCTTCAGGGTTGGGACTGAAGCTTTCTTT
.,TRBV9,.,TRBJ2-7,CASSVDGDHEQYF,TGTGCCAGCAGCGTGGACGGCGACCACGAGCAGTACTTC
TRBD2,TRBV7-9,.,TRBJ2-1,CASSQPFAGGYNEQFF,TGTGCCAGCAGCCAACCGTTCGCGGGAGGGTACAATGAGCAGTTCTTC
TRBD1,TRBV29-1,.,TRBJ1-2,CSVEDGQGATYGYTF,TGCAGCGTTGAAGACGGACAGGGGGCGACCTATGGCTACACCTTC
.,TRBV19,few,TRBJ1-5,CASSRRVWGNQPQHF,TGTGCCAGTAGTAGACGAGTTTGGGGCAATCAGCCCCAGCATTTT
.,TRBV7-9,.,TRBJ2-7,CASSPWDGPAYEQYF,TGTGCCAGCAGCCCCTGGGACGGACCAGCCTACGAGCAGTACTTC
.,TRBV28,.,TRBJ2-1,CASSLTGVGAMDEQFF,TGTGCCAGCAGTTTAACTGGGGTGGGGGCTATGGATGAGCAGTTCTTC